The clone carrying this T cell receptor beta chain was picked up one time. Its specificity is not known. Before DNA extraction, roughly 0.85-10 million cryopreserved PBMC were held in the samples. Investigators performed immunoSEQ version v3.0 at survey level. Clones were sequenced by immunoSEQ multiplex PCR, and TCRdb holds only the in-frame ones, with some missing. Counted here are 30,000 to 40,000 clones, 70% to 80% occurring once; the ten biggest clones make up roughly 3.2%. The sample comes from a study of long-term antiretroviral therapy in people with HIV. Study outcomes and limitations: Dominating the repertoire at all time points were the clones that expanded before ART.

The sequence was obtained from a man between 18 and 29 years old with HIV. The sample was unsorted PBMCs, taken 1.9 years after starting antiretroviral therapy.

Written as DNA, the CDR3 is TGTGCCAGCTCCGGGACAGGGAAAGAGACCCAGTACTTC. It is translated as CASSGTGKETQYF. The chain is built from TRBV6-5 and TRBJ2-5; the match to TRBD1 covers 9 bases. The CDR3 contains 13 residues. V gave up 8 bases and J gave up 3 bases; unmatched junction bases: 4. Germline V CDR1 and CDR2: MNHEY, SVGAGI.